Following are 4 T cell receptor beta chains from one sample sequenced in a study of response to subunit inactivated influenza vaccine. TCRdb recomputed calls from the RT-PCR reads with MiXCR, one row per CDR3 protein. The table shows hundreds of thousands of distinct CDR3 sequences, with around 13% occurring only once. Sequencing was performed on PBMCs from blood, taken less than 15 days before vaccination. The receptors originated from a man aged 50 or older who received an inactivated influenza vaccine.

This clonotype has just a few counts. The genes are TRBV29-1 and TRBJ2-1; 11 positions agree with TRBD2. CDR3 size: 15 residues. Germline CDR1 SQVTM, CDR2 ANQGSEA. The V and J ends lost 0 bases and 4 bases, in that order; junction bases with no gene match: 2. The CDR3 region has the DNA TGCAGCGTTGAAGAGGGGACTAGCGGTTACAATGAGCAGTTCTTC. Translating it yields CSVEEGTSGYNEQFF.

The chain combines TRBV4-3 with TRBJ2-6; 10 positions match TRBD2. The V and J ends lost 0 bases and 3 bases, in that order; junction bases with no gene match: 5. In germline, CDR1 is LGHNA, CDR2 YSLEER. The CDR3 runs to 18 residues. For the CDR3, the DNA is TGCGCCAGCAGCCAAGACCAGCGGGGGGGCGTTGGGGCCAACGTCCTGACTTTC. It specifies CASSQDQRGGVGANVLTF.

In this sample, this clonotype turned up a few times. The chain couples TRBV2 to TRBJ2-3, with D hard to call. V was shortened by 6 bases and J by 11 bases, with 12 bases between the two germline ends. From germline, CDR1 is SNHLY and CDR2 FYNNEI. This CDR3 region has 11 residues. The CDR3: CASSGPLGQYF. The CDR3 region has the DNA TGTGCCAGCAGCGGCCCCTTAGGGCAGTATTTT. Supplemented by reference TRBV2 and TRBJ2-3, the full variable domain reads EPEVTQTPSHQVTQMGQEVILRCVPISNHLYFYWYRQILGQKVEFLVSFYNNEISEKSEIFDDQFSVERPDGSNFTLKIRSTKLEDSAMYFCASSGPLGQYFGPGTRLTVL.

The V call is TRBV12-3 or TRBV12-4, the J call TRBJ2-3, with D possibly TRBD1 on 6 matching bases. Trimming shortened V by 1 base and J by 3 bases, and 11 bases separated the two germline ends. This CDR3 contains 15 residues. In nucleotides, the CDR3 is TGTGCCAGCAGTTTAGATGGGGGCAGGACAGATACGCAGTATTTT. Its translation: CASSLDGGRTDTQYF.